Presented here are 11 T cell receptor beta chains from one specimen sequenced in a study of identical twins. TCRdb re-analysed the 5' RACE reads in MiXCR, keeping a single row per CDR3 protein. Altogether roughly 1.6 million distinct CDR3 sequences are present, less than 40% being singletons, with the ten largest covering under 0.35%. The sequencing input was cord blood. All receptors derive from a newborn girl in good health.

The table lists this clonotype with a few counts. CDR3 sequence: CASSPLLGGADTQYF. The DNA for the CDR3 is TGTGCCAGCTCACCACTCTTAGGGGGCGCAGATACGCAGTATTTT. The chain employs TRBV18 and TRBJ2-3, with 7 nucleotides matching TRBD1. CDR3 length: 15 residues. V was pared by 1 base and J by 4 bases, with 5 bases of the junction left unmatched. Germline loops: CDR1 KGHSH, CDR2 LQKENI.

This clonotype was picked up one time. The rearrangement links TRBV7-9 to TRBJ1-1; TRBD1 might be the D (6 bases). The CDR3 is 20 residues long. V lost 1 base, J lost 0 bases, and 24 bases lay in between. The germline gives CDR1 SEHNR, CDR2 FQNEAQ (reference sequence). CDR3 sequence: CASSLVGMLGHMVMNTEAFF. The CDR3 DNA reads TGTGCCAGCAGCTTAGTCGGGATGCTGGGACACATGGTCATGAACACTGAAGCTTTCTTT.

The sample holds a few counts of this clonotype. The CDR3 nucleotides read TGCAGTGCTAGTCGAGGGCTAGACTACGAGCAGTACTTC. Protein sequence: CSASRGLDYEQYF. This chain links TRBV20-1 with TRBJ2-7; possible D gene TRBD2, 5 bases. Trimming cost V 3 bases and J 3 bases, with 12 bases left between them. Per germline, CDR1 DFQATT and CDR2 SNEGSKA (reference sequence). This CDR3 contains 13 residues.

This clonotype was seen only a few times. V is TRBV20-1 and J is TRBJ2-5; D is ambiguous. Trimming pared 8 bases from V and 4 bases from J, leaving 2 bases between. Germline V gives CDR1 DFQATT, CDR2 SNEGSKA (reference sequence). This CDR3 has 8 amino acids. The CDR3 loop is CSTETQYF. The CDR3 nucleotides are TGCAGTACAGAGACCCAGTACTTC.

In its sample, this clonotype was seen a few times. The chain uses TRBV4-1 and TRBJ1-2, with 9 nucleotides matching TRBD1. Germline CDR1 MGHRA, CDR2 YSYEKL. Trimming removed 6 bases from V and 1 base from J; junction bases left unmatched: 6. This CDR3 region has 15 residues. The CDR3, as DNA: TGCGCCAGCAGGAATCCGGGACAGGGTAACTATGGCTACACCTTC. Residues: CASRNPGQGNYGYTF.

The table lists this clonotype with a few counts. This chain joins TRBV20-1 and TRBJ2-1; D remains ambiguous. The germline gives CDR1 DFQATT, CDR2 SNEGSKA (reference sequence). This CDR3 is 13 amino acids long. The germline V and J ends were trimmed by 8 bases and 2 bases, with 13 bases remaining between them. The CDR3 reads CSTTRQAYNEQFF. Written as DNA, the CDR3 is TGCAGTACCACCCGGCAAGCCTACAATGAGCAGTTCTTC.

A few counts support this clonotype. The gene calls are TRBV5-5 and TRBJ2-5, with D perhaps TRBD1 (7 bases). Deletions cut 5 bases from V and 1 base from J, with 15 bases between. Germline V gene sequence: CDR1 SGHKS, CDR2 YYEKEE (reference sequence). The length of the CDR3 is 15 residues. The CDR3 region has the DNA TGTGCCAGCAGGCTCCGGGGGACAGCCCAAGAGACCCAGTACTTC. Its translation: CASRLRGTAQETQYF. The entire variable domain, with the rest obtained from reference TRBV5-5 and TRBJ2-5, is as follows: DAGVTQSPTHLIKTRGQQVTLRCSPISGHKSVSWYQQVLGQGPQFIFQYYEKEERGRGNFPDRFSARQFPNYSSELNVNALLLGDSALYLCASRLRGTAQETQYFGPGTRLLVL.

This clonotype was seen at least ten times. The J gene is TRBJ2-7, the V gene TRBV20-1; 9 nucleotides agree with TRBD2. V lost 2 bases to trimming and J lost 0 bases; unmatched junction nucleotides: 8. This CDR3 comprises 16 residues. From germline, CDR1 is DFQATT and CDR2 SNEGSKA (reference sequence). The DNA for the CDR3 is TGCAGTGCTAGAAAGTCTAGCGGGGTTAGCTCCTACGAGCAGTACTTC. As protein: CSARKSSGVSSYEQYF.

This chain's CDR3 is CASKAWSPDTGELFF. CDR3 DNA: TGTGCCAGCAAAGCTTGGAGTCCGGACACCGGGGAGCTGTTTTTT. The chain recombines TRBV28 with TRBJ2-2, with D unresolved. Trimming stripped 7 bases from V and 3 bases from J, with 15 bases between. Germline-derived CDR1 and CDR2 are MDHEN and SYDVKM. The CDR3 totals 15 residues.

This clonotype has more than one count but fewer than ten. The V call is TRBV27, the J call TRBJ1-2, with a weak D call TRBD1 (5 bases). The CDR3 extends over 19 amino acids. Between the trimmed V and J ends, which lost 5 bases and 0 bases, there was a span of 25 bases. Germline values: CDR1 MNHEY, CDR2 SMNVEV (reference sequence). The CDR3 is CASSPSLDSRRLANYGYTF. CDR3 DNA: TGTGCCAGCAGTCCCTCCCTTGACAGTCGAAGACTAGCTAACTATGGCTACACCTTC.

This clonotype was detected many times. This chain uses TRBV6-5 with TRBJ1-1; no definite D call. Germline CDR1 and CDR2: MNHEY and SVGAGI. The CDR3 totals 13 residues. Trimming took off 0 bases at V and 1 base at J, with 3 bases between the two ends. For the CDR3, the DNA is TGTGCCAGCAGTTACTCGAGGAACACTGAAGCTTTCTTT. Translated: CASSYSRNTEAFF.